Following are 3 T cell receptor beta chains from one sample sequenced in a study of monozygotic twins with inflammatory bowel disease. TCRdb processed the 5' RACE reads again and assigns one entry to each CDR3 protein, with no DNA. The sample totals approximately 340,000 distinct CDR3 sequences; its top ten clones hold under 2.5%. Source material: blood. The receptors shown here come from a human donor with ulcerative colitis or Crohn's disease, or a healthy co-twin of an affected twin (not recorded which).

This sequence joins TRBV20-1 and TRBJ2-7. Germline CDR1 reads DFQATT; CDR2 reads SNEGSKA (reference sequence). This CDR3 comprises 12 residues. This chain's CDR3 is CSARPSIYEQYF.

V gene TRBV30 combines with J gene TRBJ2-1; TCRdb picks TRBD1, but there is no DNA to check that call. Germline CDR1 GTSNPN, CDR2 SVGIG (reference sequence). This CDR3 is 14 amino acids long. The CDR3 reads CAWKNYARVNEQFF.

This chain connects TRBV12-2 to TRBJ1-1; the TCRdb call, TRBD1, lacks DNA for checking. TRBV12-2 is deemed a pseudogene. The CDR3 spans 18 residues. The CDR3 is CASRFVGVYGRSHTEAFF.